Listed below are T cell receptor beta chains from one sample, sequenced in a study of T cell repertoires in aging, cancer and after chemotherapy. TCRdb reprocessed the multiplex PCR reads with MiXCR, giving one entry per CDR3 protein. The profile covers under 4,000 distinct CDR3 sequences, with roughly 29% appearing a single time and about 22% taken by the ten largest. The sample was blood. These receptors all come from a human donor with a solid tumor. The CDR3 runs from the conserved cysteine through the conserved F or W. A D gene is named only where the DNA matches it firmly. Size is stated for part of the rows, as once, few or many counts, or as a class when the clone is expanded.

abundance	j_gene	len	d_gene	v_gene	CDR3nt	CDR3aa
.	TRBJ2-5	15	TRBD1	TRBV7-9	TGTGCCAGCAGCTTTACAGGGGGTGCTGAAGAGACCCAGTACTTC	CASSFTGGAEETQYF
few	TRBJ2-1	15	TRBD2	TRBV6-4	TGTGCCAGCAGTGTCGGACTAGCGGGAGGGCATGAGCAGTTCTTC	CASSVGLAGGHEQFF
few	TRBJ2-3	16	TRBD2	TRBV5-1	TGCGCCAGCAGCTTGAGTGCGGGAGGGAGTTTGGATACGCAGTATTTT	CASSLSAGGSLDTQYF
few	TRBJ2-3	15	.	TRBV27	TGTGCCACCCGTACTGTTTGGGGGCCCTCAGATACGCAGTATTTT	CATRTVWGPSDTQYF
.	TRBJ1-5	14	TRBD1	TRBV5-6	TGTGCCAGCAGCCTGCGACAGGGAGCCCAGCCCCAGCATTTT	CASSLRQGAQPQHF
few	TRBJ1-2	14	.	TRBV19	TGTGCCAGTAGGTCCCTCCAGGATTTCTATGGCTACACCTTC	CASRSLQDFYGYTF
medium-sized	TRBJ2-1	14	.	TRBV10-3	TGTGCCATCAGAGTTAGCGGTGGACACAATGAGCAGTTCTTC	CAIRVSGGHNEQFF
few	TRBJ2-1	15	.	TRBV7-9	TGTGCCAGCAGCCCCATTATAAACTCCTACAATGAGCAGTTCTTC	CASSPIINSYNEQFF
medium-sized	TRBJ2-6	15	.	TRBV6-1	TGTGCCAGCAGGCCAGGGACCTCTGGGGCCAACGTCCTGACTTTC	CASRPGTSGANVLTF
once	TRBJ2-2	18	TRBD2	TRBV6-5	TGTGCCAGCAGCCCTACTAGCGGGAGAGCCCCGAACACCGGGGAGCTGTTTTTT	CASSPTSGRAPNTGELFF
.	TRBJ2-5	14	.	TRBV20-1	TGCAGTGCTCCCATCCAGCCTACCCAAGAGACCCAGTACTTC	CSAPIQPTQETQYF
.	TRBJ1-1	15	.	TRBV6-1	TGTGCCAGCAGGGGCAGTGCAGGGGTGAACACTGAAGCTTTCTTT	CASRGSAGVNTEAFF
.	TRBJ2-2	15	.	TRBV6-5	TGTGACAGCAGTCAGGGTCAAGCTTGGACCGGGGAGCTGTTTTTT	CDSSQGQAWTGELFF
few	TRBJ2-1	16	TRBD2	TRBV6-4	TGTGCCAGCAGTGATTCAGCGGGAGGGGACTACAATGAGCAGTTCTTC	CASSDSAGGDYNEQFF
few	TRBJ1-3	15	.	TRBV15	TGTGCCACCAGCAGCAACAGCGGCTCTGGAAACACCATATATTTT	CATSSNSGSGNTIYF
few	TRBJ1-1	15	.	TRBV27	TGTGCCAGCAGTTCCGGGGTGTCAGGGAACACTGAAGCTTTCTTT	CASSSGVSGNTEAFF
medium-sized	TRBJ2-5	16	TRBD1	TRBV18	TGTGCCAGCTCACCAGGACAGGGGCGCTGGGTAGAGACCCAGTACTTC	CASSPGQGRWVETQYF
few	TRBJ2-5	16	TRBD1	TRBV7-9	TGTGCCAGCACTCTGGGGGCAGGGGGCGACCAAGAGACCCAGTACTTC	CASTLGAGGDQETQYF
.	TRBJ2-1	13	TRBD1	TRBV7-9	TGTGCCAGCAGCCCGGGACAGGTCAATGAGCAGTTCTTC	CASSPGQVNEQFF
few	TRBJ1-5	14	.	TRBV30	TGTGCCTGGAGTGTACTCAGAGGCAATCAGCCCCAGCATTTT	CAWSVLRGNQPQHF
few	TRBJ2-2	17	.	TRBV19	TGTGCCAGTAGTATATCATTAGCGGTCTTGAACACCGGGGAGCTGTTTTTT	CASSISLAVLNTGELFF
few	TRBJ2-3	15	TRBD1	TRBV19	TGTGCCAGTAGTGTCCGGGACAGGGGCACAGATACGCAGTATTTT	CASSVRDRGTDTQYF
.	TRBJ2-5	14	TRBD2	TRBV6-9	TGTGCCAGCAGTGCAAGCGGGAGGGAAGAGACCCAGTACTTC	CASSASGREETQYF
large	TRBJ2-3	13	.	TRBV15	TGTGCCACCAGCATCGGGAGCACAGATACGCAGTATTTT	CATSIGSTDTQYF
.	TRBJ1-5	13	.	TRBV27	TGTGCCAGCAGTACGCAAGTCAATCAGCCCCAGCATTTT	CASSTQVNQPQHF
large	TRBJ2-7	12	.	TRBV29-1	TGCAGCGTTGCTACAGGGAACTACGAGCAGTACTTC	CSVATGNYEQYF
.	TRBJ2-3	14	TRBD1	TRBV7-3	TGTGCCAGCAGCCGGGACAGCAGTGAAGATACGCAGTATTTT	CASSRDSSEDTQYF
hyperexpanded	TRBJ2-3	13	.	TRBV27	TGTGCCAGCGGACTCCAAAATAGGGATACGCAGTATTTT	CASGLQNRDTQYF
.	TRBJ2-1	13	.	TRBV18	TGTGCCAGCTCACCCGCGACTGTTGAAGAGCAGTTCTTC	CASSPATVEEQFF
few	TRBJ1-5	13	.	TRBV5-5	TGTGCCAGCAGCTTGGATGTTGGTCAGCCCCAGCATTTT	CASSLDVGQPQHF
few	TRBJ1-1	12	.	TRBV29-1	TGCAGCGTGGAGGTGGGGGGCACTGAAGCTTTCTTT	CSVEVGGTEAFF
.	TRBJ1-1	15	.	TRBV6-1	TGTGCCAGCAGTGAAGCTCCGACAGAGAACACTGAAGCTTTCTTT	CASSEAPTENTEAFF
medium-sized	TRBJ2-3	13	.	TRBV18	TGTGCCAGCTCACCCGGGAGCGGAGATACGCAGTATTTT	CASSPGSGDTQYF
few	TRBJ2-2	16	TRBD2	TRBV27	TGTGCCAGCAGTTTTATACGGACTAGCCCGACCGGGGAGCTGTTTTTT	CASSFIRTSPTGELFF
.	TRBJ1-5	13	.	TRBV6-1	TGTGCCAGCAGTGGGACGGGCAATCAGCCCCAGCATTTT	CASSGTGNQPQHF
.	TRBJ2-3	13	TRBD2	TRBV12-3/TRBV12-4	TGTGCCAGCAGTTTCGGGGGACTAAATACGCAGTATTTT	CASSFGGLNTQYF
.	TRBJ1-6	14	TRBD1	TRBV20-1	TGCAGTGCTAGAGTCCGGACAGGGGTCTCACCCCTCCACTTT	CSARVRTGVSPLHF
medium-sized	TRBJ2-2	15	.	TRBV12-3/TRBV12-4	TGTGCCAGCAGTCTATGGGACTCGGTAACAGGGGAGCTGTTTTTT	CASSLWDSVTGELFF
.	TRBJ1-3	15	.	TRBV6-6	TGTGCCGTCACCAACAGGGATAGCTCTGGAAACACCATATATTTT	CAVTNRDSSGNTIYF
few	TRBJ2-2	17	TRBD1	TRBV4-1	TGCGCCAGCAGTCGGGGGCCCGGGACAGGGGGCTCCGGGGAGCTGTTTTTT	CASSRGPGTGGSGELFF
medium-sized	TRBJ1-5	13	.	TRBV29-1	TGCAGTTACCGGGGAAACGGGGATCAGCCCCAGCATTTT	CSYRGNGDQPQHF
few	TRBJ2-3	15	.	TRBV5-1	TGCGCCAGCAGCGGAAGAGGAGACAGCACAGATACGCAGTATTTT	CASSGRGDSTDTQYF
medium-sized	TRBJ1-2	12	.	TRBV12-3/TRBV12-4	TGTGCCAGCAGTTTCGGGGTGGATGGCTACACCTTC	CASSFGVDGYTF
few	TRBJ1-2	15	TRBD1	TRBV10-3	TGTGCCATCAGTGAGGCGAGACAGACAGGGAATGGCTACACCTTC	CAISEARQTGNGYTF
few	TRBJ2-1	14	.	TRBV7-9	TGTGCCAGCAGATCGACGGGGGCGGTCAATGAGCAGTTCTTC	CASRSTGAVNEQFF
few	TRBJ1-2	13	.	TRBV14	TGTGCCAGCAGCCAGGATTTAAACTATGGCTACACCTTC	CASSQDLNYGYTF
medium-sized	TRBJ2-3	16	.	TRBV6-5	TGTGCCAGCAGTTACTCGGCGGTCCCTAGCACAGATACGCAGTATTTT	CASSYSAVPSTDTQYF
.	TRBJ2-3	15	TRBD1	TRBV12-3/TRBV12-4	TGTGCCAGCAGTTTAGCCAGGGGGCAGGGAGATACGCAGTATTTT	CASSLARGQGDTQYF
few	TRBJ2-1	16	TRBD2	TRBV5-1	TGCGCCAGCAGCCACGGACTAGCGGGAGGCCCCAGTGAGCAGTTCTTC	CASSHGLAGGPSEQFF
few	TRBJ1-5	14	TRBD1	TRBV27	TGTGCCAGCAGCCTCGGACAGGGGGCCCAGCCCCAGCATTTT	CASSLGQGAQPQHF
few	TRBJ2-3	11	.	TRBV10-3	TGTGCCATCAGTAATAGAGATACGCAGTATTTT	CAISNRDTQYF
.	TRBJ2-7	15	TRBD1	TRBV27	TGTGCCAGCAGTTTCGGACAGGGAACCTCCTACGAGCAGTACTTC	CASSFGQGTSYEQYF
few	TRBJ2-5	14	TRBD2	TRBV5-6	TGTGCCAGCAGCTTGAGAGCGGGACAAGAGACCCAGTACTTC	CASSLRAGQETQYF
few	TRBJ1-3	15	.	TRBV6-6	TGTGCCAGCAGTTCGCCTGGGATCTCTGGAAACACCATATATTTT	CASSSPGISGNTIYF
.	TRBJ2-3	14	TRBD2	TRBV20-1	TGCAGTGCTAGAGACGGCGGGAGGACAGATACGCAGTATTTT	CSARDGGRTDTQYF